Presented here are 8 T cell receptor beta chains from one specimen sequenced in a study of T cells after yellow fever vaccination. TCRdb re-derived calls from the 5' RACE reads in MiXCR, one entry per CDR3 protein. The repertoire holds about 110,000 distinct CDR3 sequences, with under 9% as singletons. The sequences come from CD8+ T cells sorted from PBMCs, collected 45 days after the yellow fever booster vaccination. The source is a man aged 25-45 years who received the YFV17D yellow fever vaccine.

V is TRBV10-1 and J is TRBJ1-1, with a weak D call TRBD1 (5 bases). This CDR3 has 13 residues. Per the germline V gene, CDR1 is WNHNN and CDR2 is SYGVQD (reference sequence). Trimming pared 6 bases from V and 4 bases from J, leaving 12 bases between. Here the CDR3 reads CASSARRGTEAFF. CDR3 bases: TGCGCCAGCAGCGCTCGTAGGGGCACTGAAGCTTTCTTT.

CDR3 sequence (DNA): TGTGCCAGCAGCGGTACTAGCGGGGGCAATGAGCAGTTCTTC. Translating gives CASSGTSGGNEQFF. V is TRBV9 and J is TRBJ2-1; 11 bases line up with TRBD2. The CDR3 length is 14 residues. Germline CDR1 SGDLS, CDR2 YYNGEE. Unmatched junction bases numbered 2, after V lost 3 bases and J lost 6 bases.

This clonotype was seen many times. V and J are TRBV11-2 and TRBJ2-1; weak D call: TRBD2 (6 bases). The CDR3 loop spans 17 amino acids. Trimming took off 2 bases at V and 2 bases at J, with 16 bases between the two ends. Germline lookup yields CDR1 SGHAT and CDR2 FQNNGV. This CDR3 reads CASSLYPRDLAYNEQFF. Written as DNA, the CDR3 is TGTGCCAGCAGCTTATATCCCCGGGACTTAGCCTACAATGAGCAGTTCTTC.

The J gene is TRBJ2-3, the V gene TRBV7-8, with D possibly TRBD1 on 6 matching bases. The CDR3 loop spans 17 amino acids. The germline V gene has CDR1 SGHVS and CDR2 FQNEAQ. The ends were cut back, 2 bases at V and 0 bases at J, with 15 bases in the middle. The CDR3 nucleotides are TGTGCCAGCAGCTTACCGAGGGGGAGAGGAAGCACAGATACGCAGTATTTT. Translation gives CASSLPRGRGSTDTQYF.

This clonotype was observed at least ten times. This sequence joins TRBV6-1 and TRBJ2-5; D is uncertain. The germline V gene encodes CDR1 MNHNS and CDR2 SASEGT. CDR3 length: 14 residues. The germline V and J ends were trimmed by 8 bases and 2 bases, with 15 bases remaining between them. Here the CDR3 reads CASGPPVAQETQYF. The CDR3 DNA reads as TGTGCCAGCGGGCCACCTGTGGCACAAGAGACCCAGTACTTC.

The table lists this clonotype with many counts. The gene calls are TRBV7-9 and TRBJ2-1; D is undetermined. The germline V gene has CDR1 SEHNR and CDR2 FQNEAQ (reference sequence). The length of the CDR3 is 15 residues. Trimming left V 4 bases short and J 4 bases short, with 14 bases between. CDR3 sequence reads: CASSYASGGYNEQFF. Written as DNA, the CDR3 is TGTGCCAGCAGCTACGCCTCCGGCGGATACAATGAGCAGTTCTTC.

This clonotype was detected many times. The chain couples TRBV27 to TRBJ1-5, with D hard to call. The CDR3 is 14 residues long. V was clipped by 6 bases and J by 1 base, with 10 bases between them. CDR1 MNHEY and CDR2 SMNVEV come from the germline V gene (reference sequence). The CDR3 protein is CASRMGNSNQPQHF. As DNA, the CDR3 is TGTGCCAGCAGGATGGGCAACAGCAATCAGCCCCAGCATTTT.

This clonotype was recorded a few times. The chain is built from TRBV3-1 and TRBJ2-2, with D possibly TRBD2 on 5 matching bases. There are 18 residues in the CDR3. The germline V gene encodes CDR1 LGHDT and CDR2 YNNKEL (reference sequence). Trimming pared 2 bases from V and 6 bases from J, leaving 22 bases between. The CDR3, as DNA: TGTGCCAGCAGCCAATTACTAGTATCTTTGGGTGAGGCCGGGGAGCTGTTTTTT. This gives the protein CASSQLLVSLGEAGELFF.